These 14 T cell receptor beta chains came from one sample sequenced in a study of control samples from healthy donors and cancer patients. Clones were read by immunoSEQ multiplex PCR, and TCRdb kept only the in-frame ones, dropping some. Of about 120,000 clones listed, 93% are singletons. Sequencing was performed on blood. These receptors all come from a man aged 30 to 45 in good health.

This clone was counted once. The V call is TRBV6-4, the J call TRBJ1-2; D gene unclear. Germline V gives CDR1 MRHNA, CDR2 SNTAGT. CDR3 length: 14 amino acids. Trimming removed 6 bases at V and 3 bases at J, with 14 bases between. CDR3 sequence reads: CASSPRGGDYGYTF. The CDR3 nucleotides read TGTGCCAGCAGCCCCCGGGGAGGAGACTATGGCTACACCTTC.

This chain uses TRBV3-1 (or the pseudogene TRBV3-2) with TRBJ1-3; unclear D gene. The CDR3 sequence is 14 residues long. V was cut by 5 bases and J by 0 bases, with 8 bases left in between. Per germline, CDR1 LGHDT and CDR2 YNNKEL (reference sequence). CDR3 region: CASSISTSGNTIYF. The CDR3 DNA reads TGTGCCAGCAGCATATCTACCTCTGGAAACACCATATATTTT.

The V call is TRBV4-2, the J call TRBJ2-3, with 10 bases lining up with TRBD1. This CDR3 spans 21 amino acids. CDR1 and CDR2 (germline): LGHNA, YNFKEQ. V gave up 4 bases and J gave up 1 base; unmatched junction bases: 20. The CDR3 here is CASSPPTGTGARSMGTDTQYF. The CDR3 DNA is TGTGCCAGCAGCCCCCCCACCGGGACAGGGGCCCGCTCGATGGGCACAGATACGCAGTATTTT.

V gene TRBV6-4 combines with J gene TRBJ1-3; D is unresolved. Germline V CDR1 and CDR2: MRHNA, SNTAGT. Trimming left V 7 bases short and J 6 bases short, with 16 bases between. The CDR3 runs 14 residues. CDR3 nucleotide sequence: TGTGCCAGCAAAAGGAATTCGGACTCAAACACCATATATTTT. It encodes CASKRNSDSNTIYF.

This chain joins TRBV7-9 and TRBJ1-5; TRBD1 might be the D (5 bases). V lost 4 bases, J lost 2 bases, and 12 bases lay in between. There are 15 residues in the CDR3. From germline, CDR1 is SEHNR and CDR2 FQNEAQ (reference sequence). The CDR3 region has the DNA TGTGCCAGCAGCTCCCGGGGCGGAGGCAATCAGCCCCAGCATTTT. It codes for CASSSRGGGNQPQHF.

The chain carries TRBV24-1 and TRBJ1-5; tentative D call: TRBD1 (6 bases). The CDR3 consists of 14 residues. Germline V gene sequence: CDR1 KGHDR, CDR2 SFDVKD. V lost 7 bases and J lost 2, with 11 bases in between. The CDR3 protein is CATSRGGRNQPQHF. DNA for the CDR3: TGTGCCACCAGCAGGGGAGGACGCAATCAGCCCCAGCATTTT.

The chain links TRBV14 to TRBJ2-4, with 9 nucleotides matching TRBD1. The CDR3 spans 16 residues. The germline gives CDR1 SGHDN, CDR2 FVKESK. After removal of 4 bases from V and 3 bases from J, the junction contained 7 bases not matched to a gene. The CDR3 loop is CASSRGQGWGKNIQYF. CDR3 nucleotides: TGTGCCAGCAGCCGGGGACAGGGTTGGGGCAAAAACATTCAGTACTTC.

This clone appeared a single time. V and J are TRBV11-2 and TRBJ2-6; D not certain. Trimming cost V 1 base and J 4 bases, with 11 bases left between them. This CDR3 has 16 residues. CDR1 and CDR2 from the germline V gene are SGHAT and FQNNGV. CDR3 nucleotides: TGTGCCAGCAGCTTAGTCGAGTTCTCAGGGGCCAACGTCCTGACTTTC. Its protein product is CASSLVEFSGANVLTF.

This chain connects TRBV5-1 to TRBJ1-2, with D perhaps TRBD1 (5 bases). V gave up 2 bases and J gave up 7 bases, with 21 bases separating them. The CDR3 is 16 amino acids. Germline-derived CDR1 and CDR2 are SGHRS and YFSETQ. The CDR3 DNA reads TGCGCCAGCAGCTTAATTTTTGACAGATTGGGCCGTGGCTACACCTTC. It encodes CASSLIFDRLGRGYTF. Full variable domain (outside the CDR3, taken from reference TRBV5-1 and TRBJ1-2): KAGVTQTPRYLIKTRGQQVTLSCSPISGHRSVSWYQQTPGQGLQFLFEYFSETQRNKGNFPGRFSGRQFSNSRSEMNVSTLELGDSALYLCASSLIFDRLGRGYTFGSGTRLTVV.

In this sample, this clone turned up once. The chain's CDR3 is CASTPGGRGQAGPQHF. CDR3 nucleotides: TGTGCCAGTACTCCTGGCGGCCGCGGCCAGGCTGGGCCCCAGCATTTT. This sequence joins TRBV19 and TRBJ1-5, with unresolved D. Trimming pared 7 bases from V and 9 bases from J, leaving 25 bases between. The V gene's germline CDR1 is LNHDA and CDR2 SQIVND (reference sequence). This CDR3 is built from 16 residues.

The gene calls are TRBV9 and TRBJ1-1; D possibly corresponds to TRBD1 (5 bases). Germline V gives CDR1 SGDLS, CDR2 YYNGEE. CDR3 length: 14 amino acids. V lost 4 bases, J lost 1 base, and 11 bases lay in between. The DNA for the CDR3 is TGTGCCAGCAGCACCTCAGGGCCGAACACTGAAGCTTTCTTT. It is translated as CASSTSGPNTEAFF. The whole variable domain, remainder taken from reference TRBV9 and TRBJ1-1, is DSGVTQTPKHLITATGQRVTLRCSPRSGDLSVYWYQQSLDQGLQFLIQYYNGEERAKGNILERFSAQQFPDLHSELNLSSLELGDSALYFCASSTSGPNTEAFFGQGTRLTVV.

The rearrangement links TRBV5-1 to TRBJ1-2, with D tentatively TRBD1 (6 bases). The length of the CDR3 is 16 residues. Trimming took 4 bases from V and 2 from J, leaving 18 bases between them. CDR1 and CDR2 from the germline V gene are SGHRS and YFSETQ. The DNA of the CDR3 is TGCGCCAGCAGCCCCGGAACAGGGATAGTGAACTATGGCTACACCTTC. Translation: CASSPGTGIVNYGYTF. Drawing the rest from reference TRBV5-1 and TRBJ1-2, the complete variable domain is KAGVTQTPRYLIKTRGQQVTLSCSPISGHRSVSWYQQTPGQGLQFLFEYFSETQRNKGNFPGRFSGRQFSNSRSEMNVSTLELGDSALYLCASSPGTGIVNYGYTFGSGTRLTVV.

V gene TRBV29-1 combines with J gene TRBJ2-1; 8 nucleotides agree with TRBD1. Per germline, CDR1 SQVTM and CDR2 ANQGSEA. The CDR3 has 13 amino acids. The V gene end was trimmed by 5 bases and the J gene end by 8 bases; junction bases not matched to a gene: 8. The CDR3 nucleotides are TGCAGCGTTAGACAGGGGCTGCGTCATGAGCAGTTCTTC. Its protein is CSVRQGLRHEQFF.

The chain combines TRBV6-6 with TRBJ2-7; TRBD1 is a possible D gene (6 bases). Per germline, CDR1 MNHNY and CDR2 SVGAGI (reference sequence). The CDR3 contains 14 residues. With 0 bases removed from V and 4 bases from J, the gap between germline ends came to 10 bases. The chain's CDR3 is CASSYSLTGYEQYV. As DNA, the CDR3 is TGTGCCAGCAGTTACTCCCTCACAGGGTACGAGCAGTACGTC.